This entry describes one T cell receptor beta chain. The target antigen is unknown. Obtained from alopecia areata patients were lesional scalp punch biopsies along with peripheral blood. This record comes from a study of CD8+ T cells in alopecia areata. Germline CDR1 SGHDN, CDR2 FVKESK. Between the trimmed V and J ends, which lost 4 bases and 1 base, there was a span of 7 bases. This CDR3 is 14 amino acids long. Study-level points and caveats: Clonality was higher in lesional than normal scalp, especially in alopecia totalis/universalis.

Extraction of RNA preceded its reverse transcription into cDNA, which served as the sequencing template. Using immunoSEQ multiplex PCR, the repertoire was profiled, and TCRdb retains in-frame clones only, with some absent. The sample lists under 150,000 clones, about 51% occurring once. This chain links TRBV14 with TRBJ2-2; tentative D call: TRBD1 (6 bases). The TCR comes from a human donor with alopecia areata. Sequenced input: NKG2D-low CD8+ T cells sorted from blood. CDR3 amino acids: CASSLTGNTGELFF. The CDR3 nucleotides read TGTGCCAGCAGCCTGACAGGGAACACCGGGGAGCTGTTTTTT.